This T cell receptor (beta chain) was sequenced for a study of T cells in Graves' hyperthyroidism and ophthalmopathy. Across the whole study: Peripheral blood draws took place at initial diagnosis, ahead of any treatment.

This clonotype occurred many times. Trimming cost V 7 bases and J 2 bases, with 11 bases left between them. The CDR3 covers 13 residues. Germline assignment: CDR1 SEHNR and CDR2 FQNEAQ (reference sequence). RNA transcripts gave rise to amplified TCR beta CDR3 regions. A set of HTBI primers served as the primers for a first-round RT-PCR of the TCR CDR3. TCRdb processed the multiplex PCR reads anew with MiXCR; each CDR3 protein has one entry. The data hold some 620,000 distinct CDR3 sequences, with roughly 15% observed a single time. What was sequenced was blood. The sequence was obtained from a woman under 40 with Graves' hyperthyroidism. This chain links TRBV7-9 with TRBJ1-1; weak D call: TRBD1 (5 bases). The CDR3 nucleotides read TGTGCCAGCACCCATGGACAAAACACTGAAGCTTTCTTT. Translation: CASTHGQNTEAFF.